Described below is a single T cell receptor (beta chain) sequence and its context. The data belong to a study of cytomegalovirus exposure and HLA in healthy donors. Sequencing was performed with immunoSEQ multiplex PCR; in TCRdb, only in-frame clones are kept and a portion is missing. The sample records around 94,000 clones, about 95% being singletons. Sequenced material: PBMCs. The receptor was derived from a woman between 18 and 29 years old in good health and CMV-seronegative.

CDR3 DNA sequence: TGTGCAAGTCGTTCTCTTTGGGCTTGCACTGAAGCTTTCTTT. This gives the protein CASRSLWACTEAFF. J is TRBJ1-1 and V is TRBV12-2; TRBD1 is the table's D call, not checked against the DNA. TRBV12-2 constitutes a pseudogene. This CDR3 has 14 amino acids.